The following is a T cell receptor beta chain sequence with its context. The antigen it recognizes is unknown. Nothing much larger sits one base from this clone, and base qualities are not available. Receptor amplification or capture employed the immunoSEQ multiplex PCR assay. A mixture of 60 forward primers for TCR Vbeta segments and 13 reverse primers for TCR Jbeta segments was used in the multiplex PCR. A multiplex PCR assay on genomic DNA amplified the CDR3 region of rearranged TCR beta genes. The Illumina HiSeq System was used to sequence the amplified TCR beta libraries as 87-base-pair reads. In the original analysis: Across the 600 to 700 repertoires, a later analysis counted some 81 million unique TCR beta chains, approximately 10 million of which were shared by at least two donors. To remove PCR and sequencing errors, raw reads were error-corrected and collapsed into unique sequences using a nearest-neighbor algorithm that merged closely related sequences. To assign V, D and J gene segments, CDR3 sequences were aligned to IMGT reference sequences. Each retained sequence needed at least a six-nucleotide match to both a V gene segment and a J gene segment. A rearrangement counted as productive if the CDR3 had no stop codons and remained in frame with V and J, and every other rearrangement counted as non-productive. CDR3 was defined by IMGT convention, running from the second conserved V-encoded cysteine to the conserved J-encoded phenylalanine. In an earlier analysis of 500 to 650 of the donors, sequences lacking an unambiguous match to a single V gene segment were excluded. An earlier analysis of 587 of the donors called V segments functional above 56.7% productive rearrangements and segregating when the between-donor standard deviation exceeded 5%. A statistical classification framework was built for diagnosing cytomegalovirus status from the catalog of TCR beta chain sequences. A later analysis assigned V and J genes by comparing TCR nucleotide sequences with IMGT/GENE-DB human TR gene sequences. In a later analysis, CDR3 sequences and most-parsimonious VDJ recombination scenarios were assigned using the TCRdist pipeline. In a later analysis, each TCR beta chain was defined by its CDR3 amino acid sequence together with its V-gene family, and reads lacking a unique V-gene family were excluded. To address suspected cross-contamination and a sequencing artifact, a later analysis removed several hundred highly shared, low-generation-probability nucleotide sequences. In a later analysis, a clonal expansion index was calculated for each public chain from normalized within-repertoire ranks of inferred template counts. In a later analysis, generation probabilities were computed using a VDJ recombination model fitted to out-of-frame rearrangements, and the results were checked against IGoR. A later analysis scored TCR-TCR, TCR-HLA and TCR-CMV co-occurrence with hypergeometric tests, applying a repertoire-size bias correction to TCR pairs. A later analysis estimated false discovery rates by permuting HLA or CMV assignments 20 times. In a later analysis, co-occurring TCRs were grouped using DBSCAN, and TCRdist sequence similarity was added for clustering within HLA-allele-positive subsets. For co-occurrence clustering, repertoires with fewer than 30,000 or more than 120,000 public chains were excluded, along with roughly 5 repertoires with anomalous nucleotide sharing. The table comes from immuneACCESS by way of TCRdb, which keeps in-frame sequences with V and J called. Part of the clones is missing from these tables; in studies checked, under half for an unresolved V gene and the rest for unknown reasons. The DNA was the basis for D and trimming; V, J and clone size are from that table. This sample is represented by just over 200,000 clones; about two thirds of them were singletons. 2.6% of the sample is in the top ten clones.

In total, approximately 610 healthy bone marrow donors made up the cohort. At the time of sampling, all cohort members were nominally healthy, though unrecorded immune exposures were likely present. The donor was CMV seropositive and belonged to the group of some 290 seropositive cohort members. Each donor provided a peripheral blood sample, and peripheral blood mononuclear cells were used for TCR beta sequencing. The Qiagen DNeasy Blood Extraction Kit was used to extract genomic DNA from the blood cell samples. The data belong to a study of cytomegalovirus exposure and HLA in healthy donors (dated 2017 in TCRdb). Context from the whole study: An earlier analysis of approximately 640 of the donors reported roughly 270 Gb of sequence data and some 120 million unique TCR beta sequences from 150 million to 200 million T cells. To study patterns of TCR occurrence, a later analysis re-analyzed previously published TCR beta repertoires from 650 to 750 donors and added high-resolution HLA genotyping. Class I and class II HLA loci were covered by the typing at four-digit resolution. Typing coverage varied by locus: roughly 620-640 donors for A, B, C, DRB1 and DQB1; approximately 500 for DQA1; over 600 for DPA1; under 490 for DPB1. Of the approximately 400 genotyped donors, 65% to 90% were placed in the genetic ancestry cluster associated with self-reported Caucasian donors. On average, approximately 250,000 unique TCR beta nucleotide sequences were sequenced per donor among some 430 genotyped donors of the cohort, with 15% to 20% of those sequences being non-productive. In a later genetic analysis, genome-wide SNP genotypes for about three fifths of the roughly 670 donors were used, and that subset was treated as a discovery cohort. The later analysis used no new phenotypic data to find candidate immune exposures, relying instead on TCR beta sequences and their occurrence across donors. The study aimed to test whether signatures of past pathogen exposure could be identified by cataloging public T cell receptors. The study profiled the T cell repertoires of approximately 700 subjects by immunosequencing and related them to cytomegalovirus serostatus. An earlier analysis of approximately 580 of the donors used high-throughput TCR beta sequencing to judge whether each TCR beta V gene segment behaved as functional or pseudogenic. All discovery cohort repertoires had been generated on a single sequencing platform. An early release that covered some 630 HLA-typed donors contained approximately 300 gigabases of sequencing data and some 87 million unique TCR sequences. About 5 DR-DQ haplotypes were handled as single units for association and clustering, since linkage in the cohort was strong. Donor age, sex, ethnicity and CMV serostatus were compiled alongside the repertoire data. The study combined high-throughput TCR immunosequencing, statistical association of individual TCRs with disease status, and machine learning to predict cytomegalovirus infection status. A separate validation cohort of 100 to 150 different subjects was used in addition to the roughly 670-subject first cohort.

What the research found in general, with its limitations: A cluster of highly shared sequence variants was judged likely to represent a technical artifact of the sequencing pipeline. This cohort had only TCR beta chains sequenced, and the lack of alpha or paired-chain data limited which features could be detected. A few of the identified cytomegalovirus-associated TCR beta chains were confirmed in vitro to be specific for cytomegalovirus antigens. Compared with equally common non-associated chains, HLA-associated TCR beta chains in a later analysis were more clonally expanded and had lower generation probabilities. Correlated functional status among segregating V segments might be attributable to linkage disequilibrium, but an unknown experimental factor could not be ruled out. The authors suggested that the approach could potentially be generalized to other disease states and immunological phenotypes. In a later analysis, the rate of TCR association differed among HLA loci, with DRB1 alleles having the most associated TCRs and HLA-C alleles having the fewest. The only immune exposure information available for the cohort was CMV serostatus. Most CMV-associated TCR beta chains appeared to be HLA-restricted in a later analysis, and the HLA associations seemed to be driven largely by CMV exposure. Across donors, most TCR sequences were observed very rarely, whereas some public TCRs were present in many individuals. An earlier analysis of 587 of the donors showed that most TCR beta V segments appeared in productive rearrangements either about 87% or about 30% of the time, which broadly matched IMGT annotations. V-gene and J-gene trimming of TCR beta chains was associated with a missense DCLRE1C variant in a later genetic analysis, and the association was replicated in an independent cohort. Some IMGT-functional V segments, including TRBV6-2 and TRBV6-3, could not be distinguished by the 87-base-pair reads and were therefore excluded. Presence/absence analyses assumed roughly uniform sequencing depth across donors, an assumption that may not hold. The earlier analysis of fewer than 750 of the donors excluded approximately 17 rarely observed V segments, including chromosome 9 orphons, because counts were too low. Cytomegalovirus status was reported to be diagnosed by the classifier with high specificity and sensitivity in both the original and validation cohorts. Because HLA typing was missing for some donors at each locus, association tests included only the typed subset. A total of roughly 160 TCR beta chains were listed by the study as associated with cytomegalovirus. Several of the top co-occurrence clusters appeared to be linked to parvovirus B19, influenza, CMV and Epstein-Barr virus, according to a later analysis. In a later analysis, around 17,000 TCR beta sequences were associated with specific HLA alleles at a false discovery rate of 0.05. When HLA alleles, especially DR and DQ, strongly co-occurred, attributing TCR associations to individual alleles was difficult. A further reported finding was that TCR beta sequences accurately predicted the HLA-A and HLA-B alleles for most subjects in the first cohort. A later genetic analysis reported fewer N-insertions in productive TCRs among donors in an Asian-associated ancestry cluster than the roughly 640-donor mean.

Based on the germline V gene (reference sequence), the CDR1 and CDR2 sequences are PRHDT and FYEKMQ. From the cysteine through the phenylalanine, the CDR3 covers 14 amino acids. Solely the CDR3 DNA is kept, with 42 bases framed from the first base. Between the V and J ends, shortened by 6 bases and 2 bases respectively, the junction contains 11 bases. Sequencing used PBMCs. Recombination connected TRBV13 to TRBJ1-3; TRBD1 might be the D gene, on 6 matching bases. The TCR was taken from a middle-aged man in good health and CMV-seropositive. Here is the DNA: TGTGCCAGCAGACTCTCAGGGGCTGGAAACACCATATATTTT. Its product reads: CASRLSGAGNTIYF.